What follows are 9 T cell receptor beta chains derived from one specimen sequenced in a study of blood T cell repertoires in COVID-19 (dated by TCRdb to 2018 to 2021). Libraries were made using the immunoSEQ multiplex PCR assay. Not all clones reach the TCRdb copy of this immuneACCESS table, which keeps in-frame sequences only. Checked studies attribute under half of the gap to unresolved V genes and leave the rest unexplained. Across this sample there are roughly 180,000 clones, with 76% seen only once. The top ten clonotypes cover around 8.9% of the sample. The material sequenced was peripheral blood. The receptor source for this set is a woman aged 45-65 years with active or convalescent COVID-19.

CDR3 protein: CASSIARGQGAGEQFF. CDR3 coding DNA: TGTGCCAGTAGTATAGCGAGGGGACAGGGGGCGGGTGAGCAGTTCTTC. This chain connects TRBV19 to TRBJ2-1; 12 bases fit TRBD1. With 1 base clipped from V and 9 bases from J, the junction kept 7 bases outside the gene matches. The germline V gene encodes CDR1 LNHDA and CDR2 SQIVND (reference sequence). The CDR3 covers 16 residues.

The chain has TRBV7-9 and TRBJ2-7; D possibly corresponds to TRBD2 (6 bases). This CDR3 region has 13 residues. Per germline, CDR1 SEHNR and CDR2 FQNEAQ (reference sequence). Deletions cut 0 bases from V and 6 bases from J, with 9 bases between. DNA of the CDR3: TGTGCCAGCAGCTTAGCCTATAGCGGCGAGCAGTACTTC. This gives the protein CASSLAYSGEQYF.

In nucleotides, the CDR3 is TGTGCCACCAGCAGAAAACAGGGGGGGGACACTGAAGCTTTCTTT. It specifies CATSRKQGGDTEAFF. The chain is built from TRBV15 and TRBJ1-1; 8 bases are a match to TRBD1. Germline assignment: CDR1 LNHNV and CDR2 YYDKDF (reference sequence). The CDR3 has 15 residues. V lost 2 bases to trimming and J lost 3 bases; unmatched junction nucleotides: 5.

The rearrangement joins TRBV6-1 to TRBJ2-2, with TRBD2 as a possible D gene (6 bases). V gave up 1 base and J gave up 6 bases, with 12 bases separating them. Germline V gene lookup returns CDR1 MNHNS and CDR2 SASEGT. This CDR3 has 15 residues. CDR3 amino acids: CASSEGGSGAGELFF. Written as DNA, the CDR3 is TGTGCCAGCAGTGAAGGTGGTAGCGGAGCCGGGGAGCTGTTTTTT.

J is TRBJ2-3 and V is TRBV7-8, with D possibly TRBD2 on 7 matching bases. Looked up from germline, CDR1 is SGHVS and CDR2 is FQNEAQ. Trimming pared 3 bases from V and 0 bases from J, leaving 10 bases between. This CDR3 has 15 amino acids. As DNA, the CDR3 is TGTGCCAGCAGCTTTGCGGGGGCCAGCACAGATACGCAGTATTTT. As protein: CASSFAGASTDTQYF.

This chain joins TRBV6-2 or TRBV6-3 and TRBJ2-5, with 13 nucleotides matching TRBD2. Per germline, CDR1 MNHEY and CDR2 SVGEGT. The CDR3 loop spans 17 amino acids. V shed 2 bases and J 2 bases; nucleotides not matched to a gene: 5. The CDR3 DNA reads as TGTGCCAGCAGTTACAATCGACTAGCGGGGGGTCAAGAGACCCAGTACTTC. This sequence encodes CASSYNRLAGGQETQYF.

This clone has a handful of counts. V usage is TRBV7-9 and J usage is TRBJ1-4; D is uncertain. Germline V gene data show CDR1 as SEHNR and CDR2 as FQNEAQ (reference sequence). The CDR3 runs 12 residues. Trimming shortened V by 4 bases and J by 7 bases, and 7 bases separated the two germline ends. This chain's CDR3 is CASSSRVEKLFF. CDR3 sequence (DNA): TGTGCCAGCAGCTCCCGCGTTGAAAAACTGTTTTTT. The whole variable domain, remainder taken from reference TRBV7-9 and TRBJ1-4, is DTGVSQNPRHKITKRGQNVTFRCDPISEHNRLYWYRQTLGQGPEFLTYFQNEAQLEKSRLLSDRFSAERPKGSFSTLEIQRTEQGDSAMYLCASSSRVEKLFFGSGTQLSVL.

This clone was seen a single time. The V gene is TRBV11-3, the J gene TRBJ2-5; 7 bases line up with TRBD1. The V and J ends lost 1 base and 5 bases, in that order; junction bases with no gene match: 7. Looked up from germline, CDR1 is SGHNT and CDR2 is YENEEA. The CDR3 consists of 15 residues. CDR3 coding DNA: TGTGCCAGCAGCTTAGGGCAGGGGGAGTCGGAGACCCAGTACTTC. Amino acid sequence: CASSLGQGESETQYF.

The V call is TRBV6-2 or TRBV6-3, the J call TRBJ2-7; D might be TRBD2 (6 bases). Germline V gene lookup returns CDR1 MNHEY and CDR2 SVGEGT. Trimming stripped 4 bases from V and 6 bases from J, with 7 bases between. The CDR3 runs to 11 residues. As DNA, the CDR3 is TGTGCCAGCAGTTCCGGGAGCGAGCAGTACTTC. It is translated as CASSSGSEQYF.